This paragraph covers one T cell receptor (beta chain) sequence. Its recognized antigen is unknown. No base-level quality is on record; no much larger clone is a single base apart. The data originate from a study of T cells of healthy individuals listed by TCRdb under 2018. Library construction relied on 5' RACE. The instrument given in TCRdb is Illumina MiSeq. TCRdb reanalyzed the raw reads on its own, using fastp at Q25 for trimming and MiXCR for clone calling, and kept in-frame beta chains. Each record represents a unique CDR3 protein, reported with the most common genes and DNA among its rows. The sample records just over 40,000 distinct CDR3 sequences, about 4.2% of which are singletons. About 8.9% of the sample rests with the top ten. Trimmed from V: 0 bases; trimmed from J: 2 bases; junction bases lacking a gene match: 8. Its CDR3 holds 17 amino acids, cysteine through phenylalanine. CDR3 DNA only is kept here, 51 bases in frame from base 1. From the germline V gene, CDR1 is MGHRA and CDR2 is YSYEKL.

The V and J genes are TRBV4-1 and TRBJ2-5; 8 bases in the middle match TRBD2. The receptor comes from a human donor in good health. In nucleotide form, the sequence is TGCGCCAGCAGCCAAGACAGCGGGGGATCAATTCAAGAGACCCAGTACTTC. This yields the protein CASSQDSGGSIQETQYF.